The rows below give T cell receptor beta chains drawn from one sample of a study of shared clonotypes between healthy human individuals. Generated by immunoSEQ multiplex PCR, the TCRdb table keeps only in-frame clones and is missing some. The sample lists 2 million to 2.5 million clones, roughly 94% occurring once. The sample was naive CD4+ T cells sorted from blood. These receptors were obtained from a man younger than 35 in good health. Each CDR3 is given with its conserved first and last residue. The D gene is left open where the match is weak. Only part of the rows carry a size: once, few, many, or a class if the clone is expanded.

.	.	13	TRBJ2-5	TRBV18	TGTGCCAGCTCGTCGGATCGCTCGGAGACCCAGTACTTC	CASSSDRSETQYF
TRBD2	.	19	TRBJ2-3	TRBV7-2	TGTGCCAGCAGCTTATGGGTATGGGGGACTAGCGGTAGCACAGATACGCAGTATTTT	CASSLWVWGTSGSTDTQYF
.	once	14	TRBJ2-2	TRBV11-3	TGTGCCAGCAATTCCGGGACACAAACCGGGGAGCTGTTTTTT	CASNSGTQTGELFF
.	.	15	TRBJ2-3	TRBV6-1	TGTGCCAGCGACCGTCTAGGGTACAGCACAGATACGCAGTATTTT	CASDRLGYSTDTQYF
.	.	16	TRBJ2-7	TRBV15	TGTGCCACCAGCAGGGGCTTGGACACAACGGACTACGAGCAGTACTTC	CATSRGLDTTDYEQYF
TRBD1	.	16	TRBJ1-6	TRBV7-9	TGTGCCAGCAGCTCACTCGGAGACAGGGTTAATTCACCCCTCCACTTT	CASSSLGDRVNSPLHF
TRBD1	.	14	TRBJ1-4	TRBV28	TGTGCCAGCAGCCGTACCCAGGGGGATGAAAAACTGTTTTTT	CASSRTQGDEKLFF
.	.	12	TRBJ2-7	TRBV18	TGTGCCAGCTCACCAGTAGACTACGAGCAGTACTTC	CASSPVDYEQYF
TRBD2	.	16	TRBJ2-1	TRBV7-2	TGTGCCAGCAGCTTGCCGGGACTAGCGGTCCACAATGAGCAGTTCTTC	CASSLPGLAVHNEQFF
.	.	11	TRBJ1-2	TRBV6-6	TGTGCCAGCACAGGGGCCTATGGCTACACCTTC	CASTGAYGYTF
.	.	15	TRBJ1-2	TRBV5-1	TGCGCCAGCAGCCTTGCTCCGACACTAAAATATGGCTACACCTTC	CASSLAPTLKYGYTF
.	.	13	TRBJ2-2	TRBV5-4	TGTGCCAGCAGCTTGGCCCGGGCCGGGGAGCTGTTTTTT	CASSLARAGELFF
.	.	12	TRBJ2-1	TRBV29-1	TGCAGCGTTGATCTTATTGGTAATGAGCAGTTCTTC	CSVDLIGNEQFF
.	.	16	TRBJ2-5	TRBV7-8	TGTGCCAGCAGTAATTGGACAGCGATCTTTTGGGAGACCCAGTACTTC	CASSNWTAIFWETQYF
.	.	13	TRBJ1-1	TRBV29-1	TGCAGCGTGAGTCAATTCATGAACACTGAAGCTTTCTTT	CSVSQFMNTEAFF
.	.	13	TRBJ1-6	TRBV5-1	TGCGCCAGCAGCACAGGACAGAATTCACCCCTCCACTTT	CASSTGQNSPLHF
.	.	14	TRBJ2-5	TRBV5-6	TGTGCCAGCAGCTCGTGGGGGCCAACCGAGACCCAGTACTTC	CASSSWGPTETQYF
.	.	15	TRBJ2-3	TRBV6-1	TGTGCCAGCAGTCGGGACTGGGCCGGCACAGATACGCAGTATTTT	CASSRDWAGTDTQYF
TRBD1	.	13	TRBJ2-7	TRBV18	TGTGCCAGCTCACCCCAGGGGGCCTACGAGCAGTACTTC	CASSPQGAYEQYF
TRBD2	.	16	TRBJ2-7	TRBV5-4	TGTGCCAGCAGCCTCCCGACTAGCGGAAAGGGTGGGGAGCAGTACTTC	CASSLPTSGKGGEQYF
.	.	15	TRBJ2-1	TRBV5-1	TGCGCCAGCAGCTTGGACGGGGACCCAGACAATGAGCAGTTCTTC	CASSLDGDPDNEQFF
TRBD1	.	16	TRBJ2-5	TRBV5-1	TGCGCCAGCAGCTTGGTGGGACAGGGGACGCGAGAGACCCAGTACTTC	CASSLVGQGTRETQYF
.	.	12	TRBJ1-6	TRBV4-3	TGCGCCAGCAACCTTTTAGGTTCACCCCTCCACTTT	CASNLLGSPLHF